This T cell receptor beta chain was observed in a study of blood T cells in healthy people across ages. A J-beta primer mix and a sample-barcoded 5' primer were used in a second PCR of about 7 to 12 cycles. TCRdb re-called the 5' RACE reads through MiXCR, storing one row per CDR3 protein. The sample lists about 540,000 distinct CDR3 sequences, around 24% occurring once. The study's findings and limits: Older age coincided with a roughly linear decline in TCR beta diversity per million T cells. Naive T cell percentage by flow cytometry tracked strongly with beta diversity.

V lost 4 bases and J 5 bases, leaving 12 bases between the germline ends. The CDR3 is made up of 14 amino acids. A word on this clonotype: The antigen is undetermined.

These same data were also listed under a study on T cells of mothers and their children. According to that study: Material was donated by three healthy Caucasian mothers and their six children. An overlap that was slightly higher, though non-significant, was seen in related mother-child pairs versus unrelated pairs.

The receptor was derived from a boy younger than 18 in good health. The chain carries TRBV12-3 or TRBV12-4 and TRBJ1-5, with D maybe TRBD1 (5 bases). Sequencing was carried out using blood. Here the CDR3 DNA reads TGTGCCAGCAGTTGGGGCCGGGGGGATCAGCCCCAGCATTTT. The encoded protein is CASSWGRGDQPQHF.